Listed below are T cell receptor beta chains from one sample, sequenced in a study of cytomegalovirus exposure and HLA in healthy donors. Assay: immunoSEQ multiplex PCR; the TCRdb copy retains only in-frame clones and omits some. The sample has 100,000 or so clones, over 65% seen once. The specimen sequenced was PBMCs. These receptors all stem from a woman in her forties in good health and CMV-seropositive. Both conserved end residues are part of each CDR3. D genes are given only for firm matches. A row's size may be missing; if present it is once, few, many or a size class.

V	D	J	size	CDR3	DNA
TRBV28	NA	TRBJ1-2	NA	CASSLSGGWDGYTF	TGTGCCAGCAGTTTATCTGGGGGGTGGGATGGCTACACCTTC
TRBV7-6	TRBD2	TRBJ2-7	once	CASSLKGLTSGDPYEQYF	TGTGCCAGCAGCCTAAAAGGTCTGACTAGCGGGGATCCCTACGAGCAGTACTTC
TRBV9	TRBD2	TRBJ2-1	NA	CASSSTGLPLDEQFF	TGTGCCAGCAGCTCCACGGGACTACCCTTGGATGAGCAGTTCTTC
TRBV5-8	TRBD2	TRBJ2-7	NA	CASSLAGLAGSVYEQYF	TGTGCCAGCAGCTTGGCCGGGCTAGCGGGTTCGGTATACGAGCAGTACTTC
TRBV7-2	TRBD2	TRBJ2-5	NA	CASSFGPSLAGVGETQYF	TGTGCCAGCAGCTTCGGTCCCTCCCTAGCGGGAGTAGGAGAGACCCAGTACTTC
TRBV11-1	NA	TRBJ2-1	NA	CASSFQDSHYNEQFF	TGTGCCAGCAGCTTTCAGGACTCGCACTACAATGAGCAGTTCTTC
TRBV28	TRBD2	TRBJ2-4	NA	CASSLTSGRKIQYF	TGTGCCAGCAGTCTGACTAGCGGGAGAAAGATTCAGTACTTC
TRBV27	NA	TRBJ1-1	NA	CASSLGLPMNTEAFF	TGTGCCAGCAGTTTGGGCCTACCGATGAACACTGAAGCTTTCTTT
TRBV7-2	NA	TRBJ2-7	NA	CASSLGAGIEQYF	TGTGCCAGCAGCCTAGGGGCTGGCATCGAGCAGTACTTC
TRBV5-1	TRBD1	TRBJ2-1	NA	CASSTGQALYNEQFF	TGCGCCAGCAGCACCGGACAGGCCCTTTACAATGAGCAGTTCTTC
TRBV5-8	TRBD1	TRBJ1-5	NA	CASRPRTGGGNQPQHF	TGTGCCAGCAGACCACGGACAGGGGGTGGCAATCAGCCCCAGCATTTT
TRBV7-3	NA	TRBJ1-1	NA	CASKREVENTEAFF	TGTGCCAGCAAACGAGAGGTTGAGAACACTGAAGCTTTCTTT
TRBV4-3	NA	TRBJ1-4	NA	CASSQEVRGREEKLFF	TGCGCCAGCAGCCAAGAAGTTAGGGGGAGGGAGGAAAAACTGTTTTTT
TRBV4-3	NA	TRBJ1-3	NA	CASSQELAGTGNTIYF	TGCGCCAGCAGCCAAGAGTTGGCAGGAACGGGAAACACCATATATTTT
TRBV6-1	NA	TRBJ1-6	few	CASSSGSPLHF	TGTGCCAGCAGTTCGGGTTCACCCCTCCACTTT
TRBV4-1	NA	TRBJ2-4	once	CASSLSFLAKNIQYF	TGCGCCAGCAGCCTTTCGTTCCTAGCCAAAAACATTCAGTACTTC
TRBV4-1	NA	TRBJ1-4	once	CASSQVVGLRTNEKLFF	TGCGCCAGCAGCCAAGTAGTGGGTTTAAGAACTAATGAAAAGCTGTTTTTT
TRBV7-9	TRBD2	TRBJ2-1	NA	CASSFYGRARNEQFF	TGTGCCAGCAGCTTTTACGGGAGGGCCCGGAATGAGCAGTTCTTC
TRBV5-8	TRBD1	TRBJ2-7	NA	CASSPEGGLSYEQYF	TGTGCCAGCAGCCCCGAAGGGGGCCTCTCCTACGAGCAGTACTTC
TRBV27	TRBD2	TRBJ2-7	NA	CASSFAGAGFEQYF	TGTGCCAGCAGTTTCGCGGGAGCGGGTTTCGAGCAGTACTTC
TRBV18	NA	TRBJ1-1	NA	CASSREMNTEAFF	TGTGCCAGCTCGAGAGAAATGAACACTGAAGCTTTCTTT
TRBV7-3	NA	TRBJ2-2	NA	CASSLTAGESAGELFF	TGTGCCAGCAGCTTAACGGCAGGGGAATCAGCCGGGGAGCTGTTTTTT